These T cell receptor beta chains were read from a single sample in a study of control samples from healthy donors and cancer patients. The table came from immunoSEQ multiplex PCR; TCRdb's copy has only in-frame clones and leaves some out. The sample records 85,000 to 120,000 clones, 92% being singletons. Sequenced sample: blood. These receptors came from a woman between 18 and 30 years old in good health. The CDR3 runs from the conserved cysteine through the conserved F or W. The D gene is left open where the match is weak. Clone size is not always given. Where it is, it says once, few, many or a class for expanded clones.

clone_size: NA
j_call: TRBJ1-2
d_call: NA
v_call: TRBV25-1
cdr3_aa: CASSDGTTYGYTF
cdr3_nt: TGTGCCAGCAGTGACGGGACAACTTATGGCTACACCTTC

clone_size: NA
j_call: TRBJ2-2
d_call: NA
v_call: TRBV6-5
cdr3_aa: CASSYTTNTGELFF
cdr3_nt: TGTGCCAGCAGTTACACAACGAACACCGGGGAGCTGTTTTTT

clone_size: NA
j_call: TRBJ2-7
d_call: TRBD2
v_call: TRBV6-1
cdr3_aa: CASSEGLGTSRSEQYF
cdr3_nt: TGTGCCAGCAGTGAAGGTTTGGGGACTAGCCGGTCCGAGCAGTACTTC

clone_size: NA
j_call: TRBJ2-7
d_call: NA
v_call: TRBV6-5
cdr3_aa: CASTEGWAEEQYF
cdr3_nt: TGTGCCAGCACCGAGGGATGGGCAGAAGAGCAGTACTTC

clone_size: few
j_call: TRBJ2-7
d_call: NA
v_call: TRBV29-1
cdr3_aa: CSARPSDYEQYF
cdr3_nt: TGCAGCGCTCGACCCAGCGATTACGAGCAGTACTTC

clone_size: once
j_call: TRBJ2-5
d_call: TRBD1
v_call: TRBV19
cdr3_aa: CASSPRTGGKETQYF
cdr3_nt: TGTGCCAGTAGTCCCCGGACAGGGGGCAAGGAGACCCAGTACTTC

clone_size: NA
j_call: TRBJ1-2
d_call: TRBD1
v_call: TRBV28
cdr3_aa: CASSLLVGGYYGYTF
cdr3_nt: TGTGCCAGCAGTTTATTGGTAGGGGGCTACTATGGCTACACCTTC

clone_size: NA
j_call: TRBJ2-3
d_call: TRBD2
v_call: TRBV30
cdr3_aa: CAWGLAGGPGTQYF
cdr3_nt: TGTGCCTGGGGCTTAGCGGGAGGGCCGGGTACGCAGTATTTT

clone_size: NA
j_call: TRBJ2-7
d_call: TRBD2
v_call: TRBV6-2/TRBV6-3
cdr3_aa: CASSYTGGTYEQYF
cdr3_nt: TGTGCCAGCAGTTACACGGGAGGAACTTACGAGCAGTACTTC

clone_size: NA
j_call: TRBJ2-1
d_call: TRBD2
v_call: TRBV5-1
cdr3_aa: CASSFLAGSSYNEQFF
cdr3_nt: TGCGCCAGCAGTTTTCTAGCGGGATCCTCCTACAATGAGCAGTTCTTC

clone_size: NA
j_call: TRBJ2-1
d_call: NA
v_call: TRBV11-2
cdr3_aa: CASSHPPSYNEQFF
cdr3_nt: TGTGCCAGCAGCCATCCCCCCTCCTACAATGAGCAGTTCTTC

clone_size: once
j_call: TRBJ2-7
d_call: TRBD2
v_call: TRBV19
cdr3_aa: CASSPLAGVGYEQYF
cdr3_nt: TGTGCCAGTAGCCCTCTAGCGGGAGTGGGGTACGAGCAGTACTTC

clone_size: few
j_call: TRBJ2-7
d_call: NA
v_call: TRBV7-8
cdr3_aa: CASSAGTGYEQYF
cdr3_nt: TGTGCCAGCAGCGCCGGGACGGGTTACGAGCAGTACTTC

clone_size: NA
j_call: TRBJ2-5
d_call: NA
v_call: TRBV6-5
cdr3_aa: CASSYSWETQYF
cdr3_nt: TGTGCCAGCAGTTACTCTTGGGAGACCCAGTACTTC

clone_size: NA
j_call: TRBJ2-7
d_call: NA
v_call: TRBV18
cdr3_aa: CASSLRDLGHYEQYF
cdr3_nt: TGTGCCAGCTCACTCCGGGATTTAGGGCACTACGAGCAGTACTTC

clone_size: NA
j_call: TRBJ2-5
d_call: NA
v_call: TRBV5-1
cdr3_aa: CASSLAQGSQETQYF
cdr3_nt: TGCGCCAGCAGCTTGGCCCAGGGTTCCCAAGAGACCCAGTACTTC

clone_size: NA
j_call: TRBJ1-5
d_call: NA
v_call: TRBV30
cdr3_aa: CAWSVGGYQPQHF
cdr3_nt: TGTGCCTGGAGTGTAGGTGGATATCAGCCCCAGCATTTT

clone_size: NA
j_call: TRBJ2-7
d_call: NA
v_call: TRBV5-6
cdr3_aa: CASSLWPGPEQYF
cdr3_nt: TGTGCCAGCAGCTTGTGGCCGGGTCCCGAGCAGTACTTC

clone_size: NA
j_call: TRBJ1-4
d_call: NA
v_call: TRBV4-3
cdr3_aa: CASSQDRERDEKLFF
cdr3_nt: TGCGCCAGCAGCCAAGACAGGGAGAGAGATGAAAAACTGTTTTTT

clone_size: NA
j_call: TRBJ2-2
d_call: TRBD2
v_call: TRBV4-2
cdr3_aa: CASSQAGGPDTGELFF
cdr3_nt: TGTGCCAGCAGCCAAGCGGGAGGGCCTGACACCGGGGAGCTGTTTTTT

clone_size: NA
j_call: TRBJ2-1
d_call: TRBD1
v_call: TRBV3-1/TRBV3-2
cdr3_aa: CASSPPPVGQGYNEQFF
cdr3_nt: TGTGCCAGCAGCCCCCCCCCGGTAGGACAGGGATACAATGAGCAGTTCTTC

clone_size: NA
j_call: TRBJ2-3
d_call: NA
v_call: TRBV9
cdr3_aa: CASSVISTDTQYF
cdr3_nt: TGTGCCAGCAGCGTAATCTCCACAGATACGCAGTATTTT

clone_size: NA
j_call: TRBJ1-2
d_call: NA
v_call: TRBV6-5
cdr3_aa: CASTTAYNYGYTF
cdr3_nt: TGTGCCAGCACCACAGCTTATAACTATGGCTACACCTTC

clone_size: NA
j_call: TRBJ1-1
d_call: NA
v_call: TRBV5-6
cdr3_aa: CASSFLRASDEAFF
cdr3_nt: TGTGCCAGCAGCTTTTTACGGGCCAGCGATGAAGCTTTCTTT

clone_size: few
j_call: TRBJ1-2
d_call: NA
v_call: TRBV4-2
cdr3_aa: CASSQEGPDGYTF
cdr3_nt: TGTGCCAGCAGCCAAGAGGGCCCGGATGGCTACACCTTC

clone_size: NA
j_call: TRBJ1-1
d_call: NA
v_call: TRBV6-1
cdr3_aa: CASSEKSQGLNTEAFF
cdr3_nt: TGTGCCAGCAGTGAAAAGTCCCAGGGGTTGAACACTGAAGCTTTCTTT

clone_size: NA
j_call: TRBJ1-3
d_call: NA
v_call: TRBV19
cdr3_aa: CASSSTGSGNTIYF
cdr3_nt: TGTGCCAGTAGTTCGACAGGCTCTGGAAACACCATATATTTT

clone_size: NA
j_call: TRBJ1-2
d_call: NA
v_call: TRBV19
cdr3_aa: CASRSQANYGYTF
cdr3_nt: TGTGCCAGTCGCTCACAAGCTAACTATGGCTACACCTTC

clone_size: NA
j_call: TRBJ2-5
d_call: NA
v_call: TRBV5-6
cdr3_aa: CASSLDYQETQYF
cdr3_nt: TGTGCCAGCAGCTTGGACTACCAAGAGACCCAGTACTTC